What follows are 25 T cell receptor beta chains derived from one specimen sequenced in a study of T and B cells in COVID-19 patients. TRB rearrangements were amplified by multiplex PCR with BIOMED2 TRB-A/B primers. In TCRdb, the multiplex PCR reads were re-called with MiXCR into one record per CDR3 protein. The sample holds more than 20,000 distinct CDR3 sequences, about 30% seen once. Each TRB amplification used about 220-500 ng of genomic DNA from blood. The source material was blood. These receptors all stem from a human donor who had recovered from COVID-19.

The genes are TRBV5-6 and TRBJ1-2; 10 bases are a match to TRBD1. V was pared by 0 bases and J by 14 bases, with 4 bases of the junction left unmatched. This CDR3 has 12 residues. Germline assignment: CDR1 SGHDT and CDR2 YYEEEE. The CDR3 is CASSLGQGAGTF. The CDR3 DNA reads as TGTGCCAGCAGCTTGGGACAGGGGGCGGGTACCTTC.

Only a few counts were recorded for this clonotype. This chain connects TRBV11-2 to TRBJ2-5; D uncertain. V was cut by 2 bases and J by 5 bases, with 9 bases left in between. The CDR3 consists of 13 residues. In germline, CDR1 is SGHAT, CDR2 FQNNGV. Here the CDR3 DNA reads TGTGCCAGCAGCTTAAGGGTGGGGGAGACCCAGTACTTC. Amino acid sequence: CASSLRVGETQYF.

In its sample, this clonotype was seen many times. V is TRBV13 and J is TRBJ2-7, with D maybe TRBD1 (6 bases). Trimming cost V 5 bases and J 7 bases, with 9 bases left between them. This CDR3 contains 11 residues. Germline V gene sequence: CDR1 PRHDT, CDR2 FYEKMQ (reference sequence). CDR3 region: CASSLRGEQYF. The CDR3, as DNA: TGTGCCAGCAGCCTAAGGGGGGAGCAGTACTTC.

This clonotype was observed a few times. The rearrangement links TRBV6-2 or TRBV6-3 to TRBJ2-1; maybe TRBD2 (6 bases). Trimming removed 6 bases from V and 3 bases from J, with 15 bases in between. Germline V lookup: CDR1 MNHEY, CDR2 SVGEGT. The CDR3 extends over 15 amino acids. CDR3 nucleotides: TGTGCCAGCAGGAACGGGAGTCCCCTCTACAATGAGCAGTTCTTC. Translating gives CASRNGSPLYNEQFF.

This clonotype is medium-sized. Relative to the germline gene, one junction end is altered; a read error may explain this. The chain couples TRBV27 to TRBJ2-7, with D possibly TRBD2 on 5 matching bases. This CDR3 region has 14 residues. CDR1 and CDR2 (germline): MNHEY, SMNVEV (reference sequence). Written as DNA, the CDR3 is TGTGCCAGCAGTCTATCGGCGGGCTCGTACGAGCAGTACTTC. Translation: CASSLSAGSYEQYF.

The chain employs TRBV11-1 and TRBJ2-1; 9 bases fit TRBD2. CDR1 is SGHAT and CDR2 is FQDESV in the germline V gene (reference sequence). Losses at the gene ends were 5 bases for V and 8 bases for J; bases not matched to a gene: 13. This CDR3 spans 16 amino acids. Here the CDR3 reads CASSPLKGLAFDEQFF. The CDR3, as DNA: TGTGCCAGCAGCCCCTTAAAGGGACTAGCTTTCGATGAGCAGTTCTTC.

V is TRBV10-3 and J is TRBJ2-5, with D uncertain. V was trimmed by 10 bases and J by 1 base, leaving 19 bases between them. This CDR3 has 15 amino acids. The germline V gene encodes CDR1 ENHRY and CDR2 SYGVKD. In nucleotides, the CDR3 is TGTGCCACCAGGACCTCGAGGACGGTCCAAGAGACCCAGTACTTC. As protein: CATRTSRTVQETQYF.

By its share, this clonotype is medium-sized. J is TRBJ2-2 and V is TRBV27; D perhaps matches TRBD1 (6 bases). CDR1 and CDR2 (germline): MNHEY, SMNVEV (reference sequence). V was cut by 5 bases and J by 5 bases, with 12 bases left in between. The CDR3 covers 14 residues. Here the CDR3 DNA reads TGTGCCAGCAGTCTAGACAGGAGGACCGGGGAGCTGTTTTTT. Its protein product is CASSLDRRTGELFF.

V gene TRBV5-1 combines with J gene TRBJ2-3; 11 bases line up with TRBD2. Germline trimming cut 1 base from V and 4 bases from J; bases unmatched to any gene: 2. The CDR3 runs to 15 residues. The germline CDR1 and CDR2 sequences are SGHRS and YFSETQ. CDR3 bases: TGCGCCAGCAGCTTGTTAGCGGGAGGGCCAGATACGCAGTATTTT. Protein sequence: CASSLLAGGPDTQYF.

The chain recombines TRBV6-2 or TRBV6-3 with TRBJ1-5; 9 nucleotides line up with TRBD1. The J segment lost 1 base and the V segment lost 7 bases, leaving 2 bases of the junction unmatched. CDR3 length: 14 residues. Germline V gives CDR1 MNHEY, CDR2 SVGEGT. The CDR3 is CASNGQGSNQPQHF. CDR3 nucleotides: TGTGCCAGCAATGGACAGGGGAGCAATCAGCCCCAGCATTTT.

Worth noting for this clonotype: The junction departs from the called germline gene at one end, perhaps through a read error. The gene calls are TRBV20-1 and TRBJ1-4; D uncertain. The CDR3 loop spans 14 amino acids. The germline V gene encodes CDR1 DFQATT and CDR2 SNEGSKA (reference sequence). CDR3 sequence: CSTRRMARNEKLFF. The CDR3 coding sequence is TGCAGTACTAGACGTATGGCCAGAAATGAAAAACTGTTTTTT.

V and J are TRBV11-1 and TRBJ2-7; D is tentatively TRBD1 or TRBD2 (5 bases each). The CDR3 length is 13 residues. V shed 1 base and J shed 6 bases, with 10 bases lying between them. Germline V lookup: CDR1 SGHAT, CDR2 FQDESV (reference sequence). The CDR3 sequence: CASSLVAGSEQYF. The DNA for the CDR3 is TGTGCCAGCAGCTTAGTTGCAGGGAGCGAGCAGTACTTC.

This clonotype turned up a few times. The chain employs TRBV19 and TRBJ1-5, with D uncertain. The V end lost 3 bases, the J end lost 4 bases, and 19 bases lay between the germline ends. Germline V gene lookup returns CDR1 LNHDA and CDR2 SQIVND (reference sequence). The CDR3 length is 17 residues. CDR3 amino acids: CASSIPGGREYNQPQHF. As DNA, the CDR3 is TGTGCCAGTAGTATCCCTGGAGGACGGGAATATAATCAGCCCCAGCATTTT.

This chain joins TRBV7-2 and TRBJ2-5; TRBD1 is a possible D gene (5 bases). The CDR3 is made up of 14 amino acids. Germline V gives CDR1 SGHTA, CDR2 FQGNSA. Trimming left V 5 bases short and J 1 base short, with 11 bases between. DNA of the CDR3: TGTGCCAGCAGCAACTACAGGATCCAAGAGACCCAGTACTTC. Its translation: CASSNYRIQETQYF.

By share, this clonotype ranks as medium-sized. The V and J genes are TRBV19 and TRBJ1-4; D is uncertain. CDR1 LNHDA and CDR2 SQIVND come from the germline V gene (reference sequence). The CDR3 has 14 residues. V was pared by 7 bases and J by 0 bases, with 9 bases between. Here the CDR3 DNA reads TGTGCCAGTACGAGTGGACCAACTAATGAAAAACTGTTTTTT. It specifies CASTSGPTNEKLFF.

The table lists this clonotype with many counts. The chain links TRBV19 to TRBJ2-6; D not certain. Germline V gene data show CDR1 as LNHDA and CDR2 as SQIVND (reference sequence). Between the trimmed V and J ends, which lost 7 bases and 0 bases, there was a span of 16 bases. The CDR3 contains 17 residues. The chain's CDR3 is CASTGPPLPSGANVLTF. DNA of the CDR3: TGTGCCAGTACCGGCCCCCCCCTGCCCTCTGGGGCCAACGTCCTGACTTTC.

V usage is TRBV7-9 and J usage is TRBJ1-3, with D hard to call. This CDR3 spans 13 amino acids. The V end was cut by 5 bases, the J end by 1 base, with 6 bases between. The germline V gene has CDR1 SEHNR and CDR2 FQNEAQ (reference sequence). The CDR3 DNA sequence: TGTGCCAGCAGCCCCACTTCTGGAAACACCATATATTTT. Amino acid sequence: CASSPTSGNTIYF.

In this sample, this clonotype turned up many times. The chain has TRBV12-3 or TRBV12-4 and TRBJ2-2, with no clear D. Trimming stripped 1 base from V and 6 bases from J, with 9 bases between. The CDR3 contains 14 residues. The CDR3: CASSLDRKPGELFF. The DNA for the CDR3 is TGTGCCAGCAGTTTAGACAGAAAGCCCGGGGAGCTGTTTTTT.

V usage is TRBV18 and J usage is TRBJ2-5; TRBD1 matches 9 bases. Germline CDR1 is KGHSH and CDR2 is LQKENI. V was pared by 8 bases and J by 3 bases, with 7 bases of the junction left unmatched. This CDR3 has 14 residues. This chain's CDR3 is CASEERTGEETQYF. The CDR3 DNA is TGTGCCAGCGAGGAGAGGACAGGGGAAGAGACCCAGTACTTC.

This clonotype was counted a few times. The chain couples TRBV6-2 or TRBV6-3 to TRBJ2-7; 10 nucleotides match TRBD2. This CDR3 region has 15 residues. J lost 5 bases, V lost 3 bases, and 7 bases had no gene match. CDR1 MNHEY and CDR2 SVGEGT come from the germline V gene. CDR3 sequence (DNA): TGTGCCAGCAGTTATCGAGCGGGAGGGCCCCACGAGCAGTACTTC. This sequence encodes CASSYRAGGPHEQYF.

The CDR3 nucleotides read TGTGCCAGCAGCGCCGACAGGGGCACGAGGGGCACTGAAGCTTTCTTT. This sequence encodes CASSADRGTRGTEAFF. This rearrangement joins TRBV12-3 or TRBV12-4 to TRBJ1-1; 8 bases line up with TRBD1. Losses at the gene ends were 6 bases for V and 4 bases for J; bases not matched to a gene: 13. The CDR3 is 16 amino acids.

This clonotype was counted between two and nine times. The rearrangement joins TRBV7-2 to TRBJ2-7; 9 positions match TRBD1. V was clipped by 5 bases and J by 6 bases; unmatched bases: 8. Germline assignment: CDR1 SGHTA and CDR2 FQGNSA. The CDR3 extends over 14 amino acids. In DNA form, the CDR3 reads TGTGCCAGCAGCCTGGGTGGACAGGGGCTCGAGCAGTACTTC. It is translated as CASSLGGQGLEQYF.

V gene TRBV20-1 combines with J gene TRBJ2-3; the D gene could be TRBD1 or TRBD2 (5 bases each). V was clipped by 1 base and J by 6 bases, with 20 bases between them. CDR1 is DFQATT, CDR2 SNEGSKA, per germline (reference sequence). The CDR3 runs to 16 residues. The CDR3 protein is CSARGLRGAGTDTQYF. The CDR3 DNA reads TGCAGTGCTAGAGGCCTACGAGGGGCCGGAACCGATACGCAGTATTTT.

This clonotype was detected only a few times. The rearrangement joins TRBV19 to TRBJ1-6; TRBD1 agrees at 10 bases. This CDR3 comprises 19 residues. CDR1 LNHDA and CDR2 SQIVND come from the germline V gene (reference sequence). The V and J ends lost 5 bases and 8 bases, in that order; junction bases with no gene match: 18. DNA of the CDR3: TGTGCCAGTAGTTTCAACCTTCGGGACAGGGGCCGGTGGGATTCACCCCTCCACTTT. It codes for CASSFNLRDRGRWDSPLHF.

A few counts support this clonotype. The chain carries TRBV20-1 and TRBJ2-6, with D perhaps matching TRBD1 (5 bases). V was trimmed by 0 bases and J by 2 bases, leaving 17 bases between them. CDR3 length: 18 amino acids. Germline V gene data show CDR1 as DFQATT and CDR2 as SNEGSKA (reference sequence). In nucleotides, the CDR3 is TGCAGTGCTAGAGATCTGGCAGCAGCAGGGCCTGGGGCCAACGTCCTGACTTTC. The encoded protein is CSARDLAAAGPGANVLTF.